The 23 T cell receptor beta chains given below trace back to one sample, sequenced in a study of T cell clones after liver transplantation. Sequencing used immunoSEQ multiplex PCR; TCRdb keeps in-frame clones, though not all of them. The table shows 90,000 to 120,000 clones, with roughly 80% occurring only once. The material sequenced was CD4+ T cells from blood, taken before liver transplant. These receptors were collected from a human donor who received a liver transplant.

The CDR3 sequence: CASSQGSGSGTDTQYF. As DNA, the CDR3 is TGCGCCAGCAGCCAAGGAAGCGGGAGTGGCACAGATACGCAGTATTTT. The gene calls are TRBV4-1 and TRBJ2-3; 8 bases are a match to TRBD2. The CDR3 runs to 16 residues. The germline V gene encodes CDR1 MGHRA and CDR2 YSYEKL. J was trimmed by 1 base and V by 1 base; bases with no gene match: 4.

This clone was seen a single time. The V gene is TRBV11-3, the J gene TRBJ2-3; D gene unclear. The germline V gene encodes CDR1 SGHNT and CDR2 YENEEA. The CDR3 runs 14 residues. The ends were cut back, 2 bases at V and 2 bases at J, with 8 bases in the middle. Here the CDR3 reads CASSLYPSTDTQYF. Here the CDR3 DNA reads TGTGCCAGCAGCTTATACCCTTCCACAGATACGCAGTATTTT.

The chain employs TRBV28 and TRBJ1-5; 10 nucleotides line up with TRBD1. The V segment lost 3 bases and the J segment 5 bases; nucleotides outside the gene matches: 7. Looked up from germline, CDR1 is MDHEN and CDR2 is SYDVKM. This CDR3 comprises 16 residues. CDR3 sequence reads: CASSFRPGTGDQPQHF. The CDR3 coding sequence is TGTGCCAGCAGTTTTCGACCCGGGACAGGGGATCAGCCCCAGCATTTT.

This clone was seen more than once but under ten times. This chain uses TRBV30 with TRBJ1-5; no clear D gene. The V end was cut by 0 bases, the J end by 4 bases, with 7 bases between. CDR1 and CDR2 from the germline V gene are GTSNPN and SVGIG (reference sequence). This CDR3 is built from 13 residues. The CDR3 loop is CAWSVAANQPQHF. CDR3 sequence (DNA): TGTGCCTGGAGTGTAGCAGCTAATCAGCCCCAGCATTTT. Drawing the rest from reference TRBV30 and TRBJ1-5, the complete variable domain is SQTIHQWPATLVQPVGSPLSLECTVEGTSNPNLYWYRQAAGRGLQLLFYSVGIGQISSEVPQNLSASRPQDRQFILSSKKLLLSDSGFYLCAWSVAANQPQHFGDGTRLSIL.

The V call is TRBV7-7, the J call TRBJ2-5, with D unresolved. Deletions cut 0 bases from V and 5 bases from J, with 10 bases between. Per the germline V gene, CDR1 is SSHAT and CDR2 is FNYEAQ (reference sequence). This CDR3 spans 14 amino acids. This CDR3 is CASSLAFRWETQYF. For the CDR3, the DNA is TGTGCCAGCAGCTTAGCTTTTAGGTGGGAGACCCAGTACTTC.

This chain connects TRBV5-6 to TRBJ1-2; TRBD1 might be the D (6 bases). The CDR3 has 15 amino acids. Trimming cost V 0 bases and J 2 bases, with 11 bases left between them. In germline, CDR1 is SGHDT, CDR2 YYEEEE. The CDR3 loop reads CASSLAGHGNYGYTF. CDR3 bases: TGTGCCAGCAGCTTGGCGGGACACGGAAACTATGGCTACACCTTC.

The chain couples TRBV19 to TRBJ1-5; a possible D gene is TRBD1 (6 bases). V was cut by 8 bases and J by 4 bases, with 12 bases left in between. Germline CDR1 LNHDA, CDR2 SQIVND (reference sequence). The CDR3 covers 13 residues. The CDR3 reads CASGQRANQPQHF. DNA for the CDR3: TGTGCCAGTGGACAGAGAGCTAATCAGCCCCAGCATTTT.

V gene TRBV5-1 combines with J gene TRBJ2-7, with a weak D call TRBD1 (5 bases). The CDR3 is 14 residues long. From germline, CDR1 is SGHRS and CDR2 YFSETQ. Trimming took off 6 bases at V and 3 bases at J, with 16 bases between the two ends. CDR3 loop: CASTPGAVDYEQYF. As DNA, the CDR3 is TGCGCCAGCACTCCTGGGGCGGTGGACTACGAGCAGTACTTC.

For the CDR3, the DNA is TGTGCCAGCAGTGAATATTCGGTAGCGGGGAAGGAGACCCAGTACTTC. Translation gives CASSEYSVAGKETQYF. J is TRBJ2-5 and V is TRBV25-1; 8 bases align to TRBD2. The length of the CDR3 is 16 residues. V trimming: 0 bases; J trimming: 5 bases; junction bases outside the gene matches: 8. In germline, CDR1 is MGHDK, CDR2 SYGVNS. Combining the CDR3 with reference TRBV25-1 and TRBJ2-5 gives the whole variable domain EADIYQTPRYLVIGTGKKITLECSQTMGHDKMYWYQQDPGMELHLIHYSYGVNSTEKGDLSSESTVSRIRTEHFPLTLESARPSHTSQYLCASSEYSVAGKETQYFGPGTRLLVL.

The chain uses TRBV6-5 and TRBJ2-7; D is tentatively TRBD1 or TRBD2 (5 bases each). V lost 0 bases to trimming and J lost 1 base, with 10 bases between them. The CDR3 runs to 15 residues. CDR1 is MNHEY and CDR2 is SVGAGI in the germline V gene. The CDR3: CASSYSMGTSYEQYF. The CDR3, as DNA: TGTGCCAGCAGTTACTCGATGGGGACGTCCTACGAGCAGTACTTC.

This rearrangement joins TRBV14 to TRBJ1-2; D not resolved. The CDR3 consists of 14 residues. Per the germline V gene, CDR1 is SGHDN and CDR2 is FVKESK. The V end lost 3 bases, the J end lost 5 bases, and 13 bases lay between the germline ends. CDR3 sequence (DNA): TGTGCCAGCAGCCACGGCGGAATGCGTTATGGCTACACCTTC. Its protein is CASSHGGMRYGYTF.

This clone has a handful of counts. The DNA of the CDR3 is TGTGCCAGCGGGGACAGCACAGATACGCAGTATTTT. It translates to CASGDSTDTQYF. The chain has TRBV6-6 and TRBJ2-3, with D possibly called TRBD1 or TRBD2 (5 bases each). V was cut by 8 bases and J by 0 bases, with 6 bases left in between. The germline V gene has CDR1 MNHNY and CDR2 SVGAGI (reference sequence). The CDR3 has 12 residues.

The chain links TRBV28 to TRBJ2-7; D might be TRBD2 (5 bases). Germline CDR1 is MDHEN and CDR2 is SYDVKM. The CDR3 has 14 residues. The V end was cut by 1 base, the J end by 6 bases, with 13 bases between. CDR3: CASSLYLHGSEQYF. CDR3 nucleotides: TGTGCCAGCAGTTTATATCTCCATGGGAGCGAGCAGTACTTC.

This clone has only a few counts. At one end the junction does not follow the germline gene, possibly because of a read error. Other DNA sequences from this sample encode an identical CDR3 as well. The genes are TRBV19 and TRBJ1-5; the D is unclear. CDR1 and CDR2 from the germline V gene are LNHDA and SQIVND (reference sequence). CDR3 length: 13 residues. The CDR3 DNA follows: TGTGCCAGTAGCATAGGGCGCAATCAGCCCCAGCATTTT. It translates to CASSIGRNQPQHF.

V and J are TRBV7-2 and TRBJ2-1; unclear D gene. V was cut by 4 bases and J by 6 bases, with 7 bases left in between. This CDR3 is built from 12 residues. Per germline, CDR1 SGHTA and CDR2 FQGNSA. The CDR3 sequence: CASSSGPNEQFF. The CDR3 DNA reads TGTGCCAGCAGCTCTGGGCCCAATGAGCAGTTCTTC. The whole variable domain, remainder taken from reference TRBV7-2 and TRBJ2-1, is GAGVSQSPSNKVTEKGKDVELRCDPISGHTALYWYRQSLGQGLEFLIYFQGNSAPDKSGLPSDRFSAERTGGSVSTLTIQRTQQEDSAVYLCASSSGPNEQFFGPGTRLTVL.

This chain uses TRBV5-6 with TRBJ2-7, with TRBD2 matching over 11 bases. Trimming cost V 3 bases and J 1 base; bases outside gene matches: 15. Per the germline V gene, CDR1 is SGHDT and CDR2 is YYEEEE. The CDR3 contains 19 residues. Written as DNA, the CDR3 is TGTGCCAGCAGCTCTTCGACAGACGGACTAGCGGGCCCGTCCTACGAGCAGTACTTC. This codes for CASSSSTDGLAGPSYEQYF.

This clone has only a few counts. J is TRBJ2-1 and V is TRBV11-2; possible D gene TRBD1, 6 bases. The CDR3 totals 16 residues. CDR1 and CDR2 (germline): SGHAT, FQNNGV. V lost 4 bases, J lost 0 bases, and 13 bases lay in between. CDR3 nucleotide sequence: TGTGCCAGCAGCTCGCCCCAGGGGAGCTCCTACAATGAGCAGTTCTTC. Amino acids: CASSSPQGSSYNEQFF.

The chain carries TRBV25-1 and TRBJ1-1; 7 bases agree with TRBD1. CDR1 is MGHDK, CDR2 SYGVNS, per germline. This CDR3 region has 17 residues. The V segment lost 7 bases and the J segment 7 bases; nucleotides outside the gene matches: 21. The DNA of the CDR3 is TGTGCCAGCATGGGTAGGATTGGACCGAGGGGGCAAAGTGAAGCTTTCTTT. Encoded protein: CASMGRIGPRGQSEAFF.

This rearrangement joins TRBV2 to TRBJ1-4, with D possibly being TRBD1 (5 bases). There are 15 residues in the CDR3. The V gene's germline CDR1 is SNHLY and CDR2 FYNNEI. Trimming removed 4 bases from V and 8 bases from J, with 17 bases in between. As DNA, the CDR3 is TGTGCCAGCAGTGGCCGTGGGGGTGTACCGGAAAAACTGTTTTTT. Its protein is CASSGRGGVPEKLFF.

The genes are TRBV5-1 and TRBJ1-2; 7 bases align to TRBD1. V lost 4 bases, J lost 14 bases, and 20 bases stayed unmatched. The germline V gene has CDR1 SGHRS and CDR2 YFSETQ. The CDR3 runs to 15 residues. CDR3 amino acids: CASSLEEGQGDLLTF. The CDR3 DNA reads as TGCGCCAGCAGCCTGGAGGAAGGGCAGGGGGACCTACTAACCTTC.

The chain couples TRBV7-2 to TRBJ1-2, with D unclear. Germline V CDR1 and CDR2: SGHTA, FQGNSA. Deletions cut 1 base from V and 10 bases from J, with 16 bases between. CDR3 length: 14 residues. CDR3 residues: CASSLEAASPPYTF. In DNA, the CDR3 is TGTGCCAGCAGCTTAGAGGCAGCCAGCCCACCCTACACCTTC.

V and J are TRBV14 and TRBJ1-1, with no clear D. V was shortened by 0 bases and J by 5 bases, with 10 bases between the two germline ends. Germline CDR1 reads SGHDN; CDR2 reads FVKESK. The CDR3 is 14 amino acids. The CDR3 DNA reads TGTGCCAGCAGCCAAGATCTTAGGAGGACTGAAGCTTTCTTT. This sequence encodes CASSQDLRRTEAFF.

The gene calls are TRBV5-1 and TRBJ1-1; weak D call: TRBD1 (5 bases). The germline V gene encodes CDR1 SGHRS and CDR2 YFSETQ. The CDR3 loop spans 11 amino acids. The V and J ends lost 4 bases and 8 bases respectively, with 9 bases between them. CDR3 sequence reads: CASSRGREAFF. The CDR3 nucleotides read TGCGCCAGCAGCAGGGGCCGCGAAGCTTTCTTT.